Listed here are 32 T cell receptor beta chains from one sample, sequenced in a study of T cell repertoires in cytomegalovirus infection. TCRdb reprocessed the reads via MiXCR and lists one record per CDR3 protein. The sample records 290,000 or so distinct CDR3 sequences, more than 20% being singletons. Sequencing used PBMCs. The receptor source for this set is a human donor in good health (CMV status not recorded). Some clones in this sample may be carry-over from other donors' samples.

In DNA form, the CDR3 reads TGTGCCAGCAGCTTAGCAGGGACAGGGCCCCAGCATTTT. This codes for CASSLAGTGPQHF. The chain uses TRBV7-4 and TRBJ1-5, with TRBD1 matching 8 bases. The CDR3 length is 13 residues. Germline trimming cut 0 bases from V and 9 bases from J; bases unmatched to any gene: 1. Germline values: CDR1 SGHVT, CDR2 SQSDAQ.

CDR3 DNA: TGTGCCACCACTAAGGGTGGGAACATGAACACTGAAGCTTTCTTT. Translated: CATTKGGNMNTEAFF. This sequence joins TRBV15 and TRBJ1-1, with D uncertain. Germline loops: CDR1 LNHNV, CDR2 YYDKDF (reference sequence). The CDR3 contains 15 residues. Trimming removed 7 bases from V and 0 bases from J, with 15 bases in between.

V is TRBV7-9 and J is TRBJ2-1, with D possibly being TRBD1 or TRBD2 (5 bases each). CDR3 length: 14 residues. Germline V CDR1 and CDR2: SEHNR, FQNEAQ (reference sequence). Trimming stripped 11 bases from V and 10 bases from J, with 24 bases between. CDR3 sequence (DNA): TGTGCCGGTTCAGGGACCGTCGTCGGCGGGGAGCAGTTCTTC. Translating it yields CAGSGTVVGGEQFF.

In DNA, the CDR3 is TGTGCCAGCAGTTACTCGGCTAGCGGGGGCTACGAGCAGTACTTC. It yields the protein CASSYSASGGYEQYF. The chain employs TRBV6-5 and TRBJ2-7, with TRBD2 matching 10 bases. The CDR3 sequence is 15 residues long. The trim removed 0 bases at V and 3 bases at J, leaving 2 bases unmatched. The germline V gene has CDR1 MNHEY and CDR2 SVGAGI.

This clonotype was observed a handful of times. This chain uses TRBV2 with TRBJ2-1, with 7 bases lining up with TRBD2. V lost 7 bases, J lost 4 bases, and 7 bases stayed unmatched. Per germline, CDR1 SNHLY and CDR2 FYNNEI. CDR3 length: 14 amino acids. The CDR3 loop is CASTGTTLYNEQFF. Here the CDR3 DNA reads TGTGCCAGCACAGGGACTACCCTTTACAATGAGCAGTTCTTC.

This clonotype was counted a few times. The V call is TRBV2, the J call TRBJ2-7; D gene unclear. Germline CDR1 SNHLY, CDR2 FYNNEI. V dropped 4 bases and J dropped 1 base, with 8 bases sitting between them. The CDR3 length is 13 residues. The CDR3 here is CASSGTVSYEQYF. The CDR3 DNA reads TGTGCCAGCAGTGGGACCGTTTCCTACGAGCAGTACTTC.

This clonotype was recorded many times. V and J are TRBV7-6 and TRBJ2-5; a possible D gene is TRBD2 (5 bases). V was shortened by 4 bases and J by 7 bases, with 10 bases between the two germline ends. Germline V gene sequence: CDR1 SGHVS, CDR2 FNYEAQ. This CDR3 spans 12 amino acids. CDR3 sequence reads: CASSYGRGTQYF. CDR3 nucleotide sequence: TGTGCCAGCAGCTACGGACGGGGGACCCAGTACTTC.

This clonotype was seen ten or more times. The rearrangement uses TRBV7-2 and TRBJ2-5, with a tentative D call TRBD1 (7 bases). V was cut by 6 bases and J by 1 base, with 15 bases left in between. Germline CDR1 SGHTA, CDR2 FQGNSA. The CDR3 runs to 15 residues. CDR3 nucleotide sequence: TGTGCCAGCAGGGAGGGGGCGAGCGCCCAAGAGACCCAGTACTTC. It is translated as CASREGASAQETQYF.

CDR3 DNA: TGTGCCAGCAGTTCTCCGGACAGGGTCCTCAATCAGCCCCAGCATTTT. Amino acid sequence: CASSSPDRVLNQPQHF. The genes are TRBV28 and TRBJ1-5, with TRBD1 matching over 8 bases. Germline V lookup: CDR1 MDHEN, CDR2 SYDVKM. Trimming took 4 bases from V and 3 from J; bases not matched to a gene: 8. CDR3 length equals 16 residues. The full variable domain, rest sourced from reference TRBV28 and TRBJ1-5, is DVKVTQSSRYLVKRTGEKVFLECVQDMDHENMFWYRQDPGLGLRLIYFSYDVKMKEKGDIPEGYSVSREKKERFSLILESASTNQTSMYLCASSSPDRVLNQPQHFGDGTRLSIL.

The rearrangement links TRBV19 to TRBJ2-1; 9 bases are shared with TRBD2. The CDR3 loop spans 14 amino acids. Germline lookup yields CDR1 LNHDA and CDR2 SQIVND (reference sequence). Germline trimming cut 6 bases from V and 4 bases from J; bases unmatched to any gene: 4. This CDR3 is CASRRTSEYNEQFF. The CDR3 DNA follows: TGTGCCAGTAGGAGGACTAGCGAGTACAATGAGCAGTTCTTC.

This clonotype is a singleton in its sample. This rearrangement joins TRBV10-3 to TRBJ1-2, with a possible D match to TRBD1 (5 bases). V was pared by 6 bases and J by 8 bases, with 16 bases between. Germline V gene lookup returns CDR1 ENHRY and CDR2 SYGVKD. The CDR3 runs to 13 residues. The CDR3 is CAIREDDSKGYTF. The CDR3 nucleotides are TGTGCCATCAGGGAAGACGACAGCAAAGGCTACACCTTC.

The chain has TRBV29-1 and TRBJ2-5; tentative D call: TRBD1 (5 bases). Looked up from germline, CDR1 is SQVTM and CDR2 is ANQGSEA. V shed 7 bases and J shed 4 bases, with 19 bases lying between them. CDR3 length: 14 amino acids. CDR3 in amino acids: CSALPAGRRETQYF. The DNA for the CDR3 is TGCAGCGCTCTCCCGGCAGGGCGGCGAGAGACCCAGTACTTC.

J is TRBJ2-1 and V is TRBV6-6; TRBD2 matches 12 bases. The germline CDR1 and CDR2 sequences are MNHNY and SVGAGI (reference sequence). This CDR3 is built from 15 residues. Trimming cost V 6 bases and J 4 bases; bases outside gene matches: 4. CDR3 nucleotides: TGTGCCAGCAGGGGACTAGCGGGCCTTTACAATGAGCAGTTCTTC. Protein product: CASRGLAGLYNEQFF.

This clonotype was counted many times. The chain carries TRBV7-2 and TRBJ2-7; D is perhaps TRBD1 (6 bases). V lost 0 bases to trimming and J lost 2 bases, with 11 bases between them. Germline V gene lookup returns CDR1 SGHTA and CDR2 FQGNSA. CDR3 length: 15 amino acids. In DNA form, the CDR3 reads TGTGCCAGCAGCTTAGCGTGGACAGAGACCTACGAGCAGTACTTC. This gives the protein CASSLAWTETYEQYF.

The V and J genes are TRBV28 and TRBJ1-2; D uncertain. This CDR3 has 15 amino acids. Germline V CDR1 and CDR2: MDHEN, SYDVKM. V was trimmed by 0 bases and J by 1 base, leaving 9 bases between them. This CDR3 reads CASSLWPAGNYGYTF. CDR3 DNA sequence: TGTGCCAGCAGTTTATGGCCAGCAGGTAACTATGGCTACACCTTC.

This clonotype was recorded only once. The J gene is TRBJ2-7, the V gene TRBV6-2 or TRBV6-3; D gene unclear. Germline V CDR1 and CDR2: MNHEY, SVGEGT. The CDR3 consists of 15 residues. The V gene lost 6 bases and the J gene lost 3 bases, with 18 bases spanning the gap. The DNA for the CDR3 is TGTGCCAGCAGACCGATGACCTTCGCAGTCTACGAGCAGTACGTC. Protein product: CASRPMTFAVYEQYV.

V and J are TRBV11-2 and TRBJ2-1; 7 positions agree with TRBD2. The V segment lost 4 bases and the J segment 0 bases; nucleotides outside the gene matches: 9. The CDR3 is 17 amino acids. Germline V gene data show CDR1 as SGHAT and CDR2 as FQNNGV. The CDR3 bases are TGTGCCAGCAGCTCCCCCCCGGGACTAAGCTCCTACAATGAGCAGTTCTTC. It is translated as CASSSPPGLSSYNEQFF.

This chain uses TRBV2 with TRBJ2-7; no reliable D call. Trimming removed 1 base at V and 4 bases at J, with 11 bases between. This CDR3 spans 14 amino acids. The V gene's germline CDR1 is SNHLY and CDR2 FYNNEI. The CDR3 loop is CASSEGIPSYEQYF. The CDR3 bases are TGTGCCAGCAGTGAAGGTATACCTTCTTACGAGCAGTACTTC.

The DNA for the CDR3 is TGTGCCAGCAGTTCTCCGTCCCTCGGGGAGACCCAGTACTTC. Encoded protein: CASSSPSLGETQYF. This chain links TRBV27 with TRBJ2-5; no definite D call. The CDR3 extends over 14 amino acids. The ends were cut back, 4 bases at V and 5 bases at J, with 14 bases in the middle. Germline V gives CDR1 MNHEY, CDR2 SMNVEV (reference sequence).

V is TRBV7-9 and J is TRBJ2-2; possible D gene TRBD1, 5 bases. The CDR3 spans 14 residues. Germline assignment: CDR1 SEHNR and CDR2 FQNEAQ (reference sequence). Trimming pared 5 bases from V and 3 bases from J, leaving 10 bases between. CDR3 sequence reads: CASSNPGYTGELFF. The CDR3 DNA follows: TGTGCCAGCAGCAACCCAGGGTACACCGGGGAGCTGTTTTTT. The full variable domain, completed using reference TRBV7-9 and TRBJ2-2, is DTGVSQNPRHKITKRGQNVTFRCDPISEHNRLYWYRQTLGQGPEFLTYFQNEAQLEKSRLLSDRFSAERPKGSFSTLEIQRTEQGDSAMYLCASSNPGYTGELFFGEGSRLTVL.

The V call is TRBV7-6, the J call TRBJ2-5; D is perhaps TRBD1 or TRBD2 (5 bases each). Germline CDR1 reads SGHVS; CDR2 reads FNYEAQ. V lost 5 bases and J 3 bases, leaving 13 bases between the germline ends. The CDR3 has 14 amino acids. CDR3 nucleotide sequence: TGTGCCAGCAGCCTAGGGGTGGGGGAAGAGACCCAGTACTTC. This translates into CASSLGVGEETQYF.

This clonotype occurred many times. The CDR3 nucleotides are TGTGCCAGCAGCTTCGGTACAGCCAACACTGAAGCTTTCTTT. Amino acids: CASSFGTANTEAFF. V and J are TRBV7-2 and TRBJ1-1; D is undetermined. There are 14 residues in the CDR3. Germline V lookup: CDR1 SGHTA, CDR2 FQGNSA. V lost 3 bases and J 2 bases, leaving 10 bases between the germline ends.

This clonotype was counted many times. This chain connects TRBV7-9 to TRBJ1-2, with 7 nucleotides matching TRBD1. Germline-derived CDR1 and CDR2 are SEHNR and FQNEAQ (reference sequence). After removal of 1 base from V and 4 bases from J, the junction contained 6 bases not matched to a gene. The CDR3 is 15 residues long. This chain's CDR3 is CASSLGTGALYGYTF. The CDR3, as DNA: TGTGCCAGCAGCTTAGGAACAGGGGCCCTCTATGGCTACACCTTC.

This clonotype was counted at least ten times. This chain links TRBV6-1 with TRBJ2-5; 9 bases are a match to TRBD1. V lost 6 bases, J lost 2 bases, and 10 bases stayed unmatched. This CDR3 contains 16 residues. The germline gives CDR1 MNHNS, CDR2 SASEGT. In nucleotides, the CDR3 is TGTGCCAGCAGCCGATCGCGGGGGACAGGGCAAGAGACCCAGTACTTC. It yields the protein CASSRSRGTGQETQYF.

In its sample, this clonotype was seen many times. J is TRBJ1-5 and V is TRBV7-2; 8 bases are shared with TRBD1. Germline CDR1 and CDR2: SGHTA and FQGNSA. V trimming: 1 base; J trimming: 2 bases; junction bases outside the gene matches: 1. The CDR3 extends over 15 amino acids. The CDR3 DNA reads TGTGCCAGCAGCTTAGTGACAGGGGGCAATCAGCCCCAGCATTTT. Amino acid sequence: CASSLVTGGNQPQHF. Complete variable domain (other parts from reference TRBV7-2 and TRBJ1-5): GAGVSQSPSNKVTEKGKDVELRCDPISGHTALYWYRQSLGQGLEFLIYFQGNSAPDKSGLPSDRFSAERTGGSVSTLTIQRTQQEDSAVYLCASSLVTGGNQPQHFGDGTRLSIL.

The genes are TRBV6-6 and TRBJ1-1; unclear D gene. This CDR3 spans 13 amino acids. CDR1 is MNHNY and CDR2 is SVGAGI in the germline V gene (reference sequence). V was trimmed by 8 bases and J by 5 bases, leaving 15 bases between them. CDR3 bases: TGTGCCAGCCTTGAGAGATTCCGGACTGAAGCTTTCTTT. Its translation is CASLERFRTEAFF.

There are a few counts of this clonotype. The chain joins TRBV20-1 to TRBJ2-3; maybe TRBD2 (5 bases). Germline CDR1 is DFQATT and CDR2 is SNEGSKA (reference sequence). Trimming pared 0 bases from V and 3 bases from J, leaving 7 bases between. The CDR3 totals 13 residues. This chain's CDR3 is CSAREPGTDTQYF. The DNA for the CDR3 is TGCAGTGCTAGAGAGCCGGGGACAGATACGCAGTATTTT.

The V and J genes are TRBV15 and TRBJ1-1; D not certain. V was cut by 0 bases and J by 9 bases, with 2 bases left in between. The germline V gene has CDR1 LNHNV and CDR2 YYDKDF (reference sequence). The CDR3 extends over 10 amino acids. The CDR3 DNA reads TGTGCCACCAGCAGAGATCAAGCTTTCTTT. This gives the protein CATSRDQAFF.

This clonotype has just a few counts. The V and J genes are TRBV24-1 and TRBJ2-3, with TRBD2 identical over 9 bases. Germline V gene data show CDR1 as KGHDR and CDR2 as SFDVKD. V was clipped by 2 bases and J by 10 bases; unmatched bases: 6. The length of the CDR3 is 14 residues. The CDR3 nucleotides are TGTGCCACCAGTGATTCGGGACTAGCCGGTTCGCAGTATTTT. This sequence encodes CATSDSGLAGSQYF.

The chain employs TRBV2 and TRBJ2-2, with 9 bases aligning to TRBD1. CDR1 and CDR2 (germline): SNHLY, FYNNEI. The CDR3 totals 14 residues. After removal of 11 bases from V and 8 bases from J, the junction contained 12 bases not matched to a gene. The CDR3 here is CAGTGGSLAGELFF. The CDR3 nucleotides are TGTGCCGGAACAGGGGGCTCGTTGGCTGGGGAGCTGTTTTTT.

V gene TRBV5-1 combines with J gene TRBJ2-4; 8 bases are shared with TRBD2. This CDR3 has 13 amino acids. From germline, CDR1 is SGHRS and CDR2 YFSETQ. With 1 base clipped from V and 8 bases from J, the junction kept 2 bases outside the gene matches. The CDR3 protein is CASSLREGDIQYF. The DNA for the CDR3 is TGCGCCAGCAGCTTGCGGGAGGGTGACATTCAGTACTTC.

This clonotype was seen repeatedly, ten times or more. The gene calls are TRBV7-2 and TRBJ2-7; 8 nucleotides align to TRBD2. CDR3 length equals 14 residues. Germline-derived CDR1 and CDR2 are SGHTA and FQGNSA. V lost 3 bases to trimming and J lost 4 bases; unmatched junction nucleotides: 5. CDR3 loop: CASSFQAGDYEQYF. The CDR3 nucleotides read TGTGCCAGCAGCTTTCAAGCGGGGGATTACGAGCAGTACTTC.